Presented here are 14 T cell receptor beta chains from one specimen sequenced in a study of beta chain features in type 1 diabetes (dated by TCRdb to the late 2010s). Overall study outcomes, separate from this receptor: In all four CD4+ subsets, TCRB CDR3 length was moderately but significantly shorter in type 1 diabetes patients.

Their antigen targets remain unknown. Preparation of the library involved the immunoSEQ multiplex PCR assay. The High Capacity cDNA Reverse Transcription Kit was used to reverse transcribe all of the isolated RNA, meaning that expressed TCRB transcripts were what got sequenced. TCRdb stores this immuneACCESS table with in-frame sequences only. Part of the clones is absent; in the studies checked, under half of the shortfall reflects unresolved V genes, and no reason is known for the rest. The sample includes 500,000 to 800,000 clones, with 9.5% to 15% observed a single time. The ten largest make up roughly 0.11% of the sample. Input material: naive CD4+ T cells from blood. This specimen's cell subset or site label, interpreted: true naive CD4+ T cells. These receptors were collected from a man aged 30-40 years with type 1 diabetes.

The rearrangement joins TRBV5-8 to TRBJ2-1, with D possibly matching TRBD1 (6 bases). V was clipped by 7 bases and J by 8 bases, with 19 bases between them. Looked up from germline, CDR1 is SGHTS and CDR2 is YDEGEE. The CDR3 is 14 amino acids. The CDR3 sequence is CASGNLGTRDEQFF. DNA for the CDR3: TGTGCCAGCGGAAATTTGGGGACAAGGGATGAGCAGTTCTTC.

J is TRBJ2-7 and V is TRBV6-6, with D possibly being TRBD1 (6 bases). The V and J ends lost 0 bases and 0 bases respectively, with 9 bases between them. The CDR3 length is 15 residues. Germline loops: CDR1 MNHNY, CDR2 SVGAGI (reference sequence). The CDR3 reads CASSYSPGASYEQYF. In DNA form, the CDR3 reads TGTGCCAGCAGTTACTCTCCAGGGGCCTCCTACGAGCAGTACTTC.

The J gene is TRBJ2-7, the V gene TRBV10-3; 8 bases map to TRBD1. The junction had 9 bases not matched to a gene; V was cut back by 0 bases and J by 5 bases. CDR1 is ENHRY and CDR2 is SYGVKD in the germline V gene. The CDR3 spans 16 residues. The CDR3: CAISESPRTGIHEQYF. The CDR3, as DNA: TGTGCCATCAGTGAGTCTCCTCGGACAGGGATCCACGAGCAGTACTTC.

This clone has only a few counts. The gene calls are TRBV14 and TRBJ1-1, with D uncertain. This CDR3 region has 14 residues. The germline gives CDR1 SGHDN, CDR2 FVKESK. V was trimmed by 0 bases and J by 4 bases, leaving 9 bases between them. The chain's CDR3 is CASSQDLGSTEAFF. The CDR3 DNA reads as TGTGCCAGCAGCCAAGATCTGGGTAGCACTGAAGCTTTCTTT. Supplemented by reference TRBV14 and TRBJ1-1, the full variable domain reads EAGVTQFPSHSVIEKGQTVTLRCDPISGHDNLYWYRRVMGKEIKFLLHFVKESKQDESGMPNNRFLAERTGGTYSTLKVQPAELEDSGVYFCASSQDLGSTEAFFGQGTRLTVV.

This clone was found a few times. The chain carries TRBV9 and TRBJ2-1; tentatively, D is TRBD1 (6 bases). The CDR3 loop spans 18 amino acids. Germline lookup yields CDR1 SGDLS and CDR2 YYNGEE. Between the trimmed V and J ends, which lost 0 bases and 4 bases, there was a span of 20 bases. The CDR3 DNA follows: TGTGCCAGCAGCGTAGGAACTTCAGAGGGGGTCCAGTACAATGAGCAGTTCTTC. Its protein product is CASSVGTSEGVQYNEQFF.

This clone showed up just a few times. The V gene is TRBV2, the J gene TRBJ2-3, with a possible D match to TRBD1 (5 bases). Deletions cut 8 bases from V and 0 bases from J, with 12 bases between. The germline V gene has CDR1 SNHLY and CDR2 FYNNEI. CDR3 length equals 14 residues. CDR3 coding DNA: TGTGCCAGCGGGCTGGGGCTCAGCACAGATACGCAGTATTTT. This encodes CASGLGLSTDTQYF.

The chain carries TRBV7-2 and TRBJ2-5; TRBD2 might be the D (6 bases). The germline V gene has CDR1 SGHTA and CDR2 FQGNSA. V lost 0 bases and J lost 8, with 13 bases in between. This CDR3 spans 14 amino acids. For the CDR3, the DNA is TGTGCCAGCAGCTTAGCTGGGGGGACGGGAACCCAGTACTTC. Protein product: CASSLAGGTGTQYF.

This clone was counted between two and nine times. This chain links TRBV28 with TRBJ2-7; D gene unclear. The germline V gene encodes CDR1 MDHEN and CDR2 SYDVKM. CDR3 size: 14 residues. V lost 5 bases and J lost 12, with 23 bases in between. The CDR3 reads CASSTPPQSPKGYF. For the CDR3, the DNA is TGTGCCAGCAGTACCCCCCCACAGTCCCCCAAGGGGTACTTC.

The sample holds a few counts of this clone. CDR3 sequence reads: CASSPGVTGELFF. CDR3 sequence (DNA): TGTGCCAGCAGCCCAGGGGTTACCGGGGAGCTGTTTTTT. The chain combines TRBV7-9 with TRBJ2-2; a possible D gene is TRBD1 (6 bases). Trimming took 5 bases from V and 5 from J, leaving 9 bases between them. This CDR3 is built from 13 residues. Germline CDR1 is SEHNR and CDR2 is FQNEAQ (reference sequence).

The table lists this clone with a few counts. The chain carries TRBV7-2 and TRBJ2-5, with D hard to call. With 6 bases removed from V and 0 bases from J, the gap between germline ends came to 8 bases. The length of the CDR3 is 13 residues. Per germline, CDR1 SGHTA and CDR2 FQGNSA. CDR3 DNA sequence: TGTGCCAGCAGTAAAGAGTACCAAGAGACCCAGTACTTC. Translating it yields CASSKEYQETQYF. The whole variable domain, remainder taken from reference TRBV7-2 and TRBJ2-5, is GAGVSQSPSNKVTEKGKDVELRCDPISGHTALYWYRQSLGQGLEFLIYFQGNSAPDKSGLPSDRFSAERTGGSVSTLTIQRTQQEDSAVYLCASSKEYQETQYFGPGTRLLVL.

V usage is TRBV4-3 and J usage is TRBJ2-7; either TRBD1 or TRBD2 may supply D (5 bases each). The germline V gene has CDR1 LGHNA and CDR2 YSLEER. V lost 0 bases, J lost 1 base, and 10 bases lay in between. The CDR3 totals 15 residues. CDR3 amino acids: CASSQELGVSYEQYF. The CDR3 nucleotides read TGCGCCAGCAGCCAAGAATTGGGGGTTTCCTACGAGCAGTACTTC.

This clone was found a few times. The gene calls are TRBV11-3 and TRBJ2-3; D tentatively fits TRBD1 or TRBD2 (5 bases each). The germline gives CDR1 SGHNT, CDR2 YENEEA. V gave up 2 bases and J gave up 6 bases, with 12 bases separating them. The CDR3 extends over 14 amino acids. This CDR3 is CASSLIGARDTQYF. The CDR3, as DNA: TGTGCCAGCAGCTTAATCGGGGCTCGGGATACGCAGTATTTT.

The gene calls are TRBV28 and TRBJ1-6; no definite D call. The CDR3 has 15 amino acids. Germline V CDR1 and CDR2: MDHEN, SYDVKM. Trimming shortened V by 3 bases and J by 14 bases, and 20 bases separated the two germline ends. CDR3 sequence (DNA): TGTGCCAGCAGTTTGGACTCCGCCGTCCGGGCTACCCTCCACTTT. This encodes CASSLDSAVRATLHF.

V is TRBV4-2 and J is TRBJ2-7; TRBD1 is a possible D gene (5 bases). This CDR3 region has 17 residues. Trimming pared 0 bases from V and 4 bases from J, leaving 19 bases between. CDR1 is LGHNA and CDR2 is YNFKEQ in the germline V gene. CDR3 sequence: CASSQDDQGLAGYEQYF. The CDR3 nucleotides read TGTGCCAGCAGCCAAGACGATCAGGGTTTGGCCGGGTACGAGCAGTACTTC.